This TCR beta chain was identified during a study of T cell responses to AZD1222 COVID-19 vaccine. Study findings and constraints: Spike-specific TCR repertoires showed rising breadth and depth after two AZD1222 doses. Every sample of the repertoires postdated the peak T cell response. Donors were chiefly white British, with a greater number of females, and clonal diversity was perhaps underestimated. Unmutated regions of variants are reportedly targeted by nearly half of spike-specific TCRs.

TCRdb's table, derived via immunoSEQ multiplex PCR, lists solely in-frame clones and lacks some. The sample includes fewer than 200,000 clones, roughly 92% seen only once; the top ten take 1% to 1.5%. The CDR3 sequence is 13 residues long. CDR1 and CDR2 from the germline V gene are SGHAT and FQNNGV. V lost 5 bases to trimming and J lost 5 bases, with 12 bases between them. On this clone itself: Its antigen is not identified.

The chain uses TRBV11-2 and TRBJ2-5; D is unclear. Sequenced here: peripheral blood, sampled on day 0 of AZD1222 vaccination. The receptor's source is an adult in good health. Here the CDR3 reads CASSPGRRETQYF. For the CDR3, the DNA is TGTGCCAGCAGCCCCGGACGCCGGGAGACCCAGTACTTC.